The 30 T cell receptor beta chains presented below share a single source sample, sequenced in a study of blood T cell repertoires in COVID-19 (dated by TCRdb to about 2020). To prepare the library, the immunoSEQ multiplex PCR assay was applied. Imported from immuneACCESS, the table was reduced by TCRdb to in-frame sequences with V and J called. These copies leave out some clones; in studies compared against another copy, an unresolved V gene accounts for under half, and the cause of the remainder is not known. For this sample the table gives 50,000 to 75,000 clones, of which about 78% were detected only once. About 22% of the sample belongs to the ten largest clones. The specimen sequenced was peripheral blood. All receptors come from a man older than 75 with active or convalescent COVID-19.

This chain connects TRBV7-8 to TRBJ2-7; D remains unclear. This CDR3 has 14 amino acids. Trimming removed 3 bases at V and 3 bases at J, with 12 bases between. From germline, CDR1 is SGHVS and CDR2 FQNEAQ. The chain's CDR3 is CASSFGSEVYEQYF. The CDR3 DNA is TGTGCCAGCAGCTTCGGTTCAGAGGTCTACGAGCAGTACTTC.

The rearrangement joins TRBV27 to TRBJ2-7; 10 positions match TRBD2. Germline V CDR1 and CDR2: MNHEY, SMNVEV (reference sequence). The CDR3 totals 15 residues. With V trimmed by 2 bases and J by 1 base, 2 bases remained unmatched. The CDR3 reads CASSLGSGRSYEQYF. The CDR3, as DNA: TGTGCCAGCAGTTTAGGTAGCGGGAGGTCCTACGAGCAGTACTTC.

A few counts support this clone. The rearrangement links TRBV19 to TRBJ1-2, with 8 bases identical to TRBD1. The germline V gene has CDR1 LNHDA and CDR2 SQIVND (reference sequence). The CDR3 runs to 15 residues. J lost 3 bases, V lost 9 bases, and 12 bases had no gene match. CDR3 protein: CASSTGVLPHYGYTF. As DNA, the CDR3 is TGTGCCAGCTCGACAGGGGTTTTGCCGCACTATGGCTACACCTTC.

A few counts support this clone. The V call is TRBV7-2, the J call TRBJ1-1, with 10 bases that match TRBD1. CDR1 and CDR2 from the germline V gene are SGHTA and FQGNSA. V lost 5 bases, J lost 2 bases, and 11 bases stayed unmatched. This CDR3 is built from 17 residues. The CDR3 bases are TGTGCCAGCAGCCGCGGACAGGGGGTGAGACAAAACACTGAAGCTTTCTTT. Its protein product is CASSRGQGVRQNTEAFF. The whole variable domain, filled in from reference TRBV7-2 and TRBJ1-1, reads GAGVSQSPSNKVTEKGKDVELRCDPISGHTALYWYRQSLGQGLEFLIYFQGNSAPDKSGLPSDRFSAERTGGSVSTLTIQRTQQEDSAVYLCASSRGQGVRQNTEAFFGQGTRLTVV.

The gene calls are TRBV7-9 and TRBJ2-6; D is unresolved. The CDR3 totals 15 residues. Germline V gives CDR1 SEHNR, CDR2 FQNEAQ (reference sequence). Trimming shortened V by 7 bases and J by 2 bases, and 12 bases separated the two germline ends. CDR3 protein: CASTMLGTGANVLTF. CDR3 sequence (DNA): TGTGCCAGCACCATGCTAGGAACTGGGGCCAACGTCCTGACTTTC. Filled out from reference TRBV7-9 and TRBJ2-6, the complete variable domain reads DTGVSQNPRHKITKRGQNVTFRCDPISEHNRLYWYRQTLGQGPEFLTYFQNEAQLEKSRLLSDRFSAERPKGSFSTLEIQRTEQGDSAMYLCASTMLGTGANVLTFGAGSRLTVL.

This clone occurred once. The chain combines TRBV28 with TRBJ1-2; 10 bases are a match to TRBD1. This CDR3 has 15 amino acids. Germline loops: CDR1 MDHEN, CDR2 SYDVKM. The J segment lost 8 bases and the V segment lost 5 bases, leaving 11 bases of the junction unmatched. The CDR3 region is CASSGPGQGTLGYTF. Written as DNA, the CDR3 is TGTGCCAGCAGTGGACCGGGACAGGGGACATTAGGCTACACCTTC.

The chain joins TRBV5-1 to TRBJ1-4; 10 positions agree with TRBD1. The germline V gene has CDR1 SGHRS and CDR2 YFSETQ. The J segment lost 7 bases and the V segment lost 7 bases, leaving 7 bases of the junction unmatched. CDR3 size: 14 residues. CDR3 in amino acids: CASCRTGGGEKLFF. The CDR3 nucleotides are TGCGCCAGCTGCCGGACAGGGGGAGGTGAAAAACTGTTTTTT.

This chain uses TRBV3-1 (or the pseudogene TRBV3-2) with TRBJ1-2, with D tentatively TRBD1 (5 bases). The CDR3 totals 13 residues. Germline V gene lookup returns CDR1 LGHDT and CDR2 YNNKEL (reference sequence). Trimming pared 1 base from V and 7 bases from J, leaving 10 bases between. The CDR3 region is CASSQGQGLGYTF. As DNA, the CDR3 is TGTGCCAGCAGCCAAGGCCAGGGACTTGGCTACACCTTC.

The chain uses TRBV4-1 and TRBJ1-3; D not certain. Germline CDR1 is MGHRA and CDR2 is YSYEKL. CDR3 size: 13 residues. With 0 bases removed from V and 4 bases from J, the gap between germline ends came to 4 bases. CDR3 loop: CASSQERGNTIYF. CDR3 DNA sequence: TGCGCCAGCAGCCAAGAACGGGGAAACACCATATATTTT.

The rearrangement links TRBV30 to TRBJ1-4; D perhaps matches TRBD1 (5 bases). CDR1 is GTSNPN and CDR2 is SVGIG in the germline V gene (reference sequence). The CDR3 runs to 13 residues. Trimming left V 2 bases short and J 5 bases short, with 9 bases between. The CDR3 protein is CAWSRGGNEKLFF. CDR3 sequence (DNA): TGTGCCTGGAGTCGGGGGGGGAATGAAAAACTGTTTTTT.

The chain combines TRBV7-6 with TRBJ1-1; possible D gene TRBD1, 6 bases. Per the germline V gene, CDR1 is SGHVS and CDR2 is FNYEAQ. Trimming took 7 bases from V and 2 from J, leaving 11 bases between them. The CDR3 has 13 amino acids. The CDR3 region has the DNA TGTGCCAGCACCCAAGGGGGAAACACTGAAGCTTTCTTT. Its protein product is CASTQGGNTEAFF.

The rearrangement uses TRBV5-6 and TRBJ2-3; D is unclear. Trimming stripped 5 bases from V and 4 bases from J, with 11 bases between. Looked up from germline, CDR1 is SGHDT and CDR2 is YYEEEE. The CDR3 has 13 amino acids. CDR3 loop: CASRVSGADTQYF. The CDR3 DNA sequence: TGTGCCAGCAGGGTGTCCGGTGCAGATACGCAGTATTTT. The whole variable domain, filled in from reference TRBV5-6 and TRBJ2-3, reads DAGVTQSPTHLIKTRGQQVTLRCSPKSGHDTVSWYQQALGQGPQFIFQYYEEEERQRGNFPDRFSGHQFPNYSSELNVNALLLGDSALYLCASRVSGADTQYFGPGTRLTVL.

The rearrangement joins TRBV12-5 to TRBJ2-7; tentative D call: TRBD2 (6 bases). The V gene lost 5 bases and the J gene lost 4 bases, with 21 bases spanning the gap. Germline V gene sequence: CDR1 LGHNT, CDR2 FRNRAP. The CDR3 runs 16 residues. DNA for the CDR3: TGTGCTAGTGGTCCAGGACCGGGACTCGGAGCTTACGAGCAGTACTTC. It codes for CASGPGPGLGAYEQYF. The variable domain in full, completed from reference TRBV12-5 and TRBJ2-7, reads DARVTQTPRHKVTEMGQEVTMRCQPILGHNTVFWYRQTMMQGLELLAYFRNRAPLDDSGMPKDRFSAEMPDATLATLKIQPSEPRDSAVYFCASGPGPGLGAYEQYFGPGTRLTVT.

CDR3: CASKLQGANRYEQYF. The CDR3 coding sequence is TGCGCCAGCAAGCTACAGGGGGCAAATAGGTACGAGCAGTACTTC. The chain links TRBV5-1 to TRBJ2-7; 9 nucleotides match TRBD1. V was pared by 6 bases and J by 4 bases, with 11 bases of the junction left unmatched. Germline V gene sequence: CDR1 SGHRS, CDR2 YFSETQ. The CDR3 totals 15 residues. Full variable domain (missing parts from reference TRBV5-1 and TRBJ2-7): KAGVTQTPRYLIKTRGQQVTLSCSPISGHRSVSWYQQTPGQGLQFLFEYFSETQRNKGNFPGRFSGRQFSNSRSEMNVSTLELGDSALYLCASKLQGANRYEQYFGPGTRLTVT.

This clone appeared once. Here the CDR3 reads CASSGQGDYGYTF. CDR3 bases: TGTGCCAGCTCAGGCCAGGGTGACTATGGCTACACCTTC. This chain joins TRBV18 and TRBJ1-2, with D possibly matching TRBD1 (5 bases). V was clipped by 5 bases and J by 3 bases, with 10 bases between them. There are 13 residues in the CDR3. Germline CDR1 reads KGHSH; CDR2 reads LQKENI.

CDR3 in DNA: TGTGCCAGTACCAATGTGGGGACAGGGCTTTATCTACCGGAAGCTTTCTTT. The encoded protein is CASTNVGTGLYLPEAFF. J is TRBJ1-1 and V is TRBV19, with 9 bases lining up with TRBD1. V lost 7 bases, J lost 8 bases, and 20 bases stayed unmatched. Germline lookup yields CDR1 LNHDA and CDR2 SQIVND (reference sequence). This CDR3 contains 17 residues.

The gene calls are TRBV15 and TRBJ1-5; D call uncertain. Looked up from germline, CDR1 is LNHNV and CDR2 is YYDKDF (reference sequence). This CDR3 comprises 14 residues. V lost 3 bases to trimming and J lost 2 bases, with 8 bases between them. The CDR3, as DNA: TGTGCCACCAGCAGTAAGCGGGGCAATCAGCCCCAGCATTTT. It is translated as CATSSKRGNQPQHF.

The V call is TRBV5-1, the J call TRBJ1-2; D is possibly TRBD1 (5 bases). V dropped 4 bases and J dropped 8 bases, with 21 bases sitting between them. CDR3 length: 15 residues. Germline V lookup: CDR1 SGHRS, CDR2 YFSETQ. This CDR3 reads CASSLDPGQGRGYTF. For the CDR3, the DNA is TGCGCCAGCAGCCTGGATCCCGGACAAGGACGAGGCTACACCTTC.

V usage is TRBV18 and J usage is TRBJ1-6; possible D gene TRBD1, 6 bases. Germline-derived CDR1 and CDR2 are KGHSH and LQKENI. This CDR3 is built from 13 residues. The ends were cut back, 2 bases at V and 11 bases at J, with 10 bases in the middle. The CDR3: CASSPEAGAPLHF. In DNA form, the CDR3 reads TGTGCCAGCTCACCAGAAGCAGGGGCACCCCTCCACTTT.

CDR3 amino acids: CASSFSQGGLSGYTF. DNA for the CDR3: TGTGCCAGCAGCTTTTCCCAGGGGGGCCTGAGTGGCTACACCTTC. This chain connects TRBV5-4 to TRBJ1-2; 7 bases match TRBD1. The CDR3 covers 15 residues. The germline CDR1 and CDR2 sequences are SGHNT and YYREEE (reference sequence). The V gene end was trimmed by 2 bases and the J gene end by 7 bases; junction bases not matched to a gene: 11. Variable domain in full (rest from reference TRBV5-4 and TRBJ1-2): ETGVTQSPTHLIKTRGQQVTLRCSSQSGHNTVSWYQQALGQGPQFIFQYYREEENGRGNFPPRFSGLQFPNYSSELNVNALELDDSALYLCASSFSQGGLSGYTFGSGTRLTVV.

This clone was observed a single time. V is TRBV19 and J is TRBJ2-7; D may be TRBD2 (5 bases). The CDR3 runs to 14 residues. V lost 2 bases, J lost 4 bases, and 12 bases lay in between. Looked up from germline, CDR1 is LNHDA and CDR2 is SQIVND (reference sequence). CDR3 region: CASSIKFGGYEQYF. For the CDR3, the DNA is TGTGCCAGTAGTATAAAGTTTGGAGGATACGAGCAGTACTTC.

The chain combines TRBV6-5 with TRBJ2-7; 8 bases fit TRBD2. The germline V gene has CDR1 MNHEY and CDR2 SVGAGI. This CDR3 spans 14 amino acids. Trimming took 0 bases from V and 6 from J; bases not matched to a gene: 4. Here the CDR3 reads CASSYSRTSLEQYF. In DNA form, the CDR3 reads TGTGCCAGCAGTTACTCCCGGACTAGCCTCGAGCAGTACTTC.

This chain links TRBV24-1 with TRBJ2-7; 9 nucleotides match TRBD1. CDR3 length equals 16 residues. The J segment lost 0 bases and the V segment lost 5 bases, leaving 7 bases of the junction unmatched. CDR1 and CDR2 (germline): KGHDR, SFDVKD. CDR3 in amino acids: CATSGGGTGSSYEQYF. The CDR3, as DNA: TGTGCCACCAGTGGTGGCGGGACAGGGTCCTCCTACGAGCAGTACTTC.

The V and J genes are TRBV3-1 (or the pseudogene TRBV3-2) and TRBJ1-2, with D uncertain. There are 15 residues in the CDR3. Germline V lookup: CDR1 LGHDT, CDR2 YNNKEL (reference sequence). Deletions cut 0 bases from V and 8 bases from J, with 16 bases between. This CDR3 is CASSQEGSGRGGYTF. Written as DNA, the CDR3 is TGTGCCAGCAGCCAAGAAGGGTCGGGGAGAGGCGGCTACACCTTC.

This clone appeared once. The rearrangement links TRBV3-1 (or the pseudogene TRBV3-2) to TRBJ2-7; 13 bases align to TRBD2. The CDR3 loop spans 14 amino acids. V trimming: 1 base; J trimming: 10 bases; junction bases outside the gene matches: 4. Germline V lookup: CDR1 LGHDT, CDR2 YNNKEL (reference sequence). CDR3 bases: TGTGCCAGCAGCCAAGGACTAGCGGGGGGCCTACAGTACTTC. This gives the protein CASSQGLAGGLQYF.

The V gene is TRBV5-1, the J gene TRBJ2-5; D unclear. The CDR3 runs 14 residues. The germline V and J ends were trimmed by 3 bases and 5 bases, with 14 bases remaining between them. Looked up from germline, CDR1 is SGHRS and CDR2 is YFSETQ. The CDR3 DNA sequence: TGCGCCAGCAGCTCCGGTAGGAGTTTGGAGACCCAGTACTTC. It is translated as CASSSGRSLETQYF. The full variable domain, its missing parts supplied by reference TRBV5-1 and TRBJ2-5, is KAGVTQTPRYLIKTRGQQVTLSCSPISGHRSVSWYQQTPGQGLQFLFEYFSETQRNKGNFPGRFSGRQFSNSRSEMNVSTLELGDSALYLCASSSGRSLETQYFGPGTRLLVL.

The CDR3 here is CASSLVDTRGVQYF. DNA of the CDR3: TGTGCCAGCAGCTTAGTGGATACCCGGGGTGTGCAGTACTTC. The chain couples TRBV7-9 to TRBJ2-7; D possibly corresponds to TRBD2 (5 bases). Trimming shortened V by 1 base and J by 9 bases, and 16 bases separated the two germline ends. There are 14 residues in the CDR3. Germline V gene data show CDR1 as SEHNR and CDR2 as FQNEAQ (reference sequence).

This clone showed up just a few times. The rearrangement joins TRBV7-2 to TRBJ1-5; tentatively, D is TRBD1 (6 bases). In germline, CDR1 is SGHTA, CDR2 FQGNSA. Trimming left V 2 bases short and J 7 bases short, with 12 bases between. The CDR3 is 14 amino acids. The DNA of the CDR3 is TGTGCCAGCAGCTTAAAGGGGGTGGTCCAGCCCCAGCATTTT. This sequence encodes CASSLKGVVQPQHF.

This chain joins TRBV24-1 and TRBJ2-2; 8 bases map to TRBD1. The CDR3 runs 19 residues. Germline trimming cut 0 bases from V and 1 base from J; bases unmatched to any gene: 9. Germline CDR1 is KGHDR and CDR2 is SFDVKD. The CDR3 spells CATSDLQFTGGENTGELFF. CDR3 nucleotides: TGTGCCACCAGTGATTTGCAATTCACAGGGGGTGAGAACACCGGGGAGCTGTTTTTT.

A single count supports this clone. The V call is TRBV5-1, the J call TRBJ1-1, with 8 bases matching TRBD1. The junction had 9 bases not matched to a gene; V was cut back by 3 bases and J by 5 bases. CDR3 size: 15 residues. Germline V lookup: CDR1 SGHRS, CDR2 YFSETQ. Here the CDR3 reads CASSSGGPRWTEAFF. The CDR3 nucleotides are TGCGCCAGCAGCTCAGGGGGCCCGAGGTGGACTGAAGCTTTCTTT.